The 5 T cell receptor beta chains in this list originate from one sample, sequenced in a study of T cells in Graves' hyperthyroidism and ophthalmopathy. TCR beta CDR3 region amplification was performed from RNA transcripts. In the first-round RT-PCR of the TCR CDR3, the HTBI primer set was used. TCRdb analysed the multiplex PCR reads with MiXCR anew, one entry per CDR3 protein. Altogether 250,000 to 350,000 distinct CDR3 sequences are present, around a sixth being singletons, with the ten largest covering 33%. Sequencing was performed on blood. These receptors were taken from a man under 40 with Graves' hyperthyroidism.

This clonotype was seen ten or more times. The V gene is TRBV27, the J gene TRBJ2-1; 8 bases agree with TRBD1. With 6 bases clipped from V and 7 bases from J, the junction kept 8 bases outside the gene matches. Germline V lookup: CDR1 MNHEY, CDR2 SMNVEV (reference sequence). CDR3 length equals 14 residues. CDR3 sequence: CASSHRGALNEQFF. The CDR3 DNA sequence: TGTGCCAGCAGCCACAGGGGGGCGCTGAATGAGCAGTTCTTC.

This clonotype was seen more than once but under ten times. The chain has TRBV9 and TRBJ1-2; TRBD1 might be the D (5 bases). The CDR3 is 12 residues long. Deletions cut 4 bases from V and 8 bases from J, with 12 bases between. Per the germline V gene, CDR1 is SGDLS and CDR2 is YYNGEE. In nucleotides, the CDR3 is TGTGCCAGCAGCAAAGTGCGGGGGGGCTACACCTTC. Its protein is CASSKVRGGYTF.

V gene TRBV24-1 combines with J gene TRBJ2-1; D unclear. The CDR3 length is 13 residues. Trimming took off 9 bases at V and 10 bases at J, with 18 bases between the two ends. From germline, CDR1 is KGHDR and CDR2 SFDVKD. Written as DNA, the CDR3 is TGTGCCACCTCCTACGGGCTGGATGGCGAGCAGTTCTTC. Translated: CATSYGLDGEQFF.

This clonotype was counted ten times or more. This chain joins TRBV6-1 and TRBJ2-7; 8 bases agree with TRBD1. Germline lookup yields CDR1 MNHNS and CDR2 SASEGT. V was clipped by 5 bases and J by 2 bases; unmatched bases: 2. CDR3 length equals 13 residues. CDR3 protein: CASSSTGAYEQYF. The CDR3 DNA reads TGTGCCAGCAGTTCGACAGGGGCCTACGAGCAGTACTTC.

This clonotype was detected only a few times. The chain is built from TRBV20-1 and TRBJ1-2; a weak D match, TRBD1 (5 bases). V lost 1 base and J 7 bases, leaving 16 bases between the germline ends. This CDR3 contains 14 residues. Looked up from germline, CDR1 is DFQATT and CDR2 is SNEGSKA (reference sequence). The CDR3 region has the DNA TGCAGTGCTAGAGTTCAGGAGGGGACGAGTGGCTACACCTTC. Protein product: CSARVQEGTSGYTF.